The clone carrying this T cell receptor (beta chain) was detected many times. Its matching antigen is unknown. Looked up from germline, CDR1 is MDHEN and CDR2 is SYDVKM. The CDR3 runs 13 residues. V was pared by 4 bases and J by 9 bases, with 15 bases between. Amplification yielded TCR beta CDR3 regions, with RNA transcripts as the source. A first-round RT-PCR of the TCR CDR3 used the HTBI primer set. TCRdb redid the calling of the multiplex PCR reads with MiXCR, one entry per CDR3 protein. Found here are hundreds of thousands of distinct CDR3 sequences, around 15% of them singletons; the top ten hold 28%. This sample is drawn from a study of T cells in Graves' hyperthyroidism and ophthalmopathy. Ophthalmopathy in the patients scored at least 3 on Clinical Activity Score and at least 4 on NOSPECS grade, lasting under 3 months. The PBMCs studied were ones that came from roughly 9.4 ml fresh peripheral blood.

General study points: Most clonotypes expanded in thyroid above 0.001 were likewise present in blood.

The specimen was blood. The receptor was isolated from a woman between 18 and 29 years old with Graves' ophthalmopathy. The genes are TRBV28 and TRBJ2-5; the D gene could be TRBD1 or TRBD2 (6 bases each). CDR3 bases: TGTGCCAGCAGTTCAGGGGTCGGGGAGGCCCAGTACTTC. Amino acid sequence: CASSSGVGEAQYF.